The following is a T cell receptor beta chain sequence with its context. Trimming at V came to 7 bases and at J to 2 bases, leaving 8 bases not matched to a gene. The CDR3 contains 15 residues. The germline V gene has CDR1 LNHDA and CDR2 SQIVND (reference sequence). This record belongs to a study of blood T cell repertoires in COVID-19. Sequencing used immunoSEQ multiplex PCR; TCRdb keeps in-frame clones, though not all of them. The data show 100,000 to 150,000 clones, 84% seen once. The TCR comes from a woman aged 25-40 years who had recovered from COVID-19. This chain joins TRBV19 and TRBJ2-3; TRBD2 matches at 8 bases. The sequencing input was peripheral blood. This CDR3 reads CASTAIAGTTDTQYF. CDR3 coding DNA: TGTGCCAGTACGGCAATAGCGGGGACCACAGATACGCAGTATTTT.